The source of this TCR beta chain is a study of vaccination and CD4 T cells after COVID-19. Worth noting for this clonotype: The antigen remains undetermined.

This sample's treatment: approximately 9-day PBMC culture with coronavirus spike peptide pools or control peptides (ViraFEST assay). The Oncomine TCR Beta short-read assay sequenced DNA from cultured CD4+ T cells. TCRdb reprocessed the PCR reads with MiXCR, giving one entry per CDR3 protein. The sample contains tens of thousands of distinct CDR3 sequences, roughly 71% of which appear only once. The CDR3 covers 14 residues. Between the trimmed V and J ends, which lost 3 bases and 5 bases, there was a span of 11 bases. This rearrangement joins TRBV12-3 or TRBV12-4 to TRBJ1-5; TRBD1 might be the D (6 bases). The receptor's source is a human donor who received a COVID-19 vaccine. Source: CD4+ T cells from blood, cultured in vitro, taken after SARS-CoV-2 vaccination. The chain's CDR3 is CASSFWGPDQPQHF. CDR3 DNA sequence: TGTGCCAGCAGTTTCTGGGGGCCAGATCAGCCCCAGCATTTT.